These 11 T cell receptor beta chains were all obtained from the same sample, sequenced in a study of cytomegalovirus exposure and HLA in healthy donors. PCR used 60 Vbeta primers and 13 Jbeta primers. The repertoire was sequenced with immunoSEQ multiplex PCR; TCRdb's copy has only in-frame clones and lacks some. The sample carries about 140,000 clones, roughly 88% recorded once. Sequenced material: PBMCs. The receptor set was obtained from a woman in her thirties or forties in good health and CMV-seronegative.

This clone has a single count. The chain has TRBV9 and TRBJ2-5; TRBD2 aligns across 8 bases. V was pared by 1 base and J by 5 bases, with 4 bases of the junction left unmatched. Germline V gives CDR1 SGDLS, CDR2 YYNGEE. The CDR3 is 14 amino acids. This CDR3 is CASSVMTSAETQYF. CDR3 bases: TGTGCCAGCAGCGTAATGACTAGCGCTGAGACCCAGTACTTC. The full variable domain, rest sourced from reference TRBV9 and TRBJ2-5, is DSGVTQTPKHLITATGQRVTLRCSPRSGDLSVYWYQQSLDQGLQFLIQYYNGEERAKGNILERFSAQQFPDLHSELNLSSLELGDSALYFCASSVMTSAETQYFGPGTRLLVL.

This clone was seen more than once but under ten times. The CDR3 protein is CAWSVGYEQYF. CDR3 DNA: TGTGCCTGGAGTGTCGGGTACGAGCAGTACTTC. V is TRBV30 and J is TRBJ2-5, with D unresolved. The J call is uncertain, as TRBJ2-7 better fits the DNA end. The CDR3 has 11 residues. Per germline, CDR1 GTSNPN and CDR2 SVGIG (reference sequence).

The rearrangement uses TRBV5-1 and TRBJ1-1; no firm D call. Germline V gives CDR1 SGHRS, CDR2 YFSETQ. The CDR3 covers 15 residues. Deletions cut 4 bases from V and 6 bases from J, with 19 bases between. The CDR3: CASSPFLGVGAEAFF. CDR3 bases: TGCGCCAGCAGCCCCTTTCTTGGGGTCGGGGCTGAAGCTTTCTTT.

The rearrangement joins TRBV5-1 to TRBJ2-6; D is undetermined. Trimming stripped 7 bases from V and 8 bases from J, with 13 bases between. Germline-derived CDR1 and CDR2 are SGHRS and YFSETQ. The CDR3 is 13 amino acids. Here the CDR3 reads CASAAGSSNVLTF. CDR3 DNA: TGCGCCAGCGCTGCCGGGTCCTCCAACGTCCTGACTTTC.

V gene TRBV9 combines with J gene TRBJ2-1, with D perhaps TRBD1 (5 bases). Deletions cut 3 bases from V and 6 bases from J, with 16 bases between. Germline CDR1 and CDR2: SGDLS and YYNGEE. This CDR3 region has 15 residues. In nucleotides, the CDR3 is TGTGCCAGCAGCGCAGTTGGGGTTAGGGGCAATGAGCAGTTCTTC. It specifies CASSAVGVRGNEQFF.

This clone was seen only once. The chain recombines TRBV15 with TRBJ2-1; 8 nucleotides align to TRBD2. The CDR3 contains 16 residues. The germline V gene encodes CDR1 LNHNV and CDR2 YYDKDF (reference sequence). The V and J ends lost 5 bases and 5 bases, in that order; junction bases with no gene match: 11. The CDR3 is CATSGLLAEINNEQFF. The CDR3 nucleotides read TGTGCCACCAGCGGTCTACTAGCGGAAATAAACAATGAGCAGTTCTTC.

The rearrangement links TRBV21-1 to TRBJ2-7; the table's D gene call, TRBD2, was not cross checked with the DNA. TRBV21-1 is termed a pseudogene. This CDR3 is built from 14 residues. CDR3 sequence reads: CASSKSGLYYEQYF. CDR3 coding DNA: TGTGCCAGCAGCAAGTCGGGACTTTACTACGAGCAGTACTTC.

The chain is built from TRBV28 and TRBJ2-5; 11 bases are shared with TRBD1. The end of the DNA is better explained by TRBJ2-7, so the J call may be wrong. Germline V CDR1 and CDR2: MDHEN, SYDVKM. The CDR3 is 15 amino acids. CDR3 DNA sequence: TGTGCCAGCAGGACGCGGACAGGGGGCTCAGGCGAGCAGTACTTC. It translates to CASRTRTGGSGEQYF.

The rearrangement links TRBV2 to TRBJ2-7; 14 bases match TRBD2. Trimming removed 0 bases from V and 5 bases from J; junction bases left unmatched: 12. There are 19 residues in the CDR3. From germline, CDR1 is SNHLY and CDR2 FYNNEI. The CDR3 loop is CASSEALSGTSGSKDEQYF. CDR3 sequence (DNA): TGTGCCAGCAGTGAAGCGCTTTCTGGGACTAGCGGGAGCAAGGACGAGCAGTACTTC.

This clone came up once. This rearrangement joins TRBV4-1 to TRBJ2-7, with D maybe TRBD2 (6 bases). V lost 4 bases, J lost 2 bases, and 15 bases lay in between. Germline V gives CDR1 MGHRA, CDR2 YSYEKL. The CDR3 spans 15 residues. In DNA, the CDR3 is TGCGCCAGCAGCCTCCGGGACTCATGGACCTACGAGCAGTACTTC. It is translated as CASSLRDSWTYEQYF.

The chain uses TRBV5-1 and TRBJ1-2; possible D gene TRBD1, 5 bases. Per germline, CDR1 SGHRS and CDR2 YFSETQ. V was pared by 5 bases and J by 3 bases, with 8 bases between. The CDR3 extends over 12 amino acids. Here the CDR3 DNA reads TGCGCCAGCAGTGACAGCTACTATGGCTACACCTTC. Its protein product is CASSDSYYGYTF.